This is a list of T cell receptor beta chains from one sample in a study of OX40 agonist ivuxolimab in advanced cancers. TCRdb's table, derived via immunoSEQ multiplex PCR, lists solely in-frame clones and lacks some. The sample lists 80,000 to 100,000 clones; about nine tenths were seen once. The sequencing used CD4+ or CD8+ T cells sorted from blood, collected in a trial of the OX40 agonist ivuxolimab. These receptors were collected from an adult with an advanced solid tumor such as melanoma, head and neck, liver or kidney cancer. CDR3s include the opening cysteine and the closing phenylalanine or tryptophan. D genes are given only for firm matches. Part of the rows lack a size; the others show once, few, many or a class for expanded clones.

clone_size j_call v_call d_call cdr3_aa cdr3_nt
once TRBJ1-2 TRBV7-2 TRBD1 CASSSGQGGGHHRGYTF TGTGCCAGCAGCTCCGGGCAGGGGGGTGGACACCACCGTGGCTACACCTTC
. TRBJ2-2 TRBV19 . CASSIVLNTGELFF TGTGCCAGTAGTATAGTGCTAAACACCGGGGAGCTGTTTTTT
few TRBJ2-7 TRBV5-1 . CASSSDGDYEQYF TGCGCCAGCAGTTCGGACGGAGACTACGAGCAGTACTTC
once TRBJ1-1 TRBV6-5 . CASSGGGRTEAFF TGTGCCAGCAGCGGGGGGGGTCGGACTGAAGCTTTCTTT
. TRBJ2-1 TRBV27 TRBD2 CASSSTSGIVQFF TGTGCCAGCAGTTCAACTAGCGGGATAGTGCAGTTCTTC
. TRBJ2-7 TRBV7-3 . CASSSKGPESEQYF TGTGCCAGCAGCTCTAAGGGGCCCGAGAGCGAGCAGTACTTC
. TRBJ2-7 TRBV6-5 TRBD1 CASSYSYRGLSYEQYF TGTGCCAGCAGTTACTCATACAGGGGGCTCAGCTACGAGCAGTACTTC
few TRBJ1-4 TRBV7-9 . CASSREGQNEKLFF TGTGCCAGCAGTCGAGAGGGACAAAATGAAAAACTGTTTTTT
. TRBJ2-7 TRBV5-1 . CASSLGTRTYEQYF TGCGCCAGCAGCTTGGGGACTCGTACCTACGAGCAGTACTTC
. TRBJ2-3 TRBV19 . CASSIGRGAFTDTQYF TGTGCCAGTAGTATTGGCCGGGGAGCATTCACAGATACGCAGTATTTT
. TRBJ2-3 TRBV19 TRBD1 CASSMVRTGRPSYTQYF TGTGCCAGTAGTATGGTTCGGACAGGGCGACCAAGCTATACGCAGTATTTT
. TRBJ2-7 TRBV29-1 TRBD1 CSVPGTGSYEQYF TGCAGCGTGCCCGGGACAGGGTCCTACGAGCAGTACTTC
once TRBJ2-1 TRBV19 . CASSRTLANEQFF TGTGCCAGTAGTCGGACGCTGGCCAATGAGCAGTTCTTC
. TRBJ2-7 TRBV6-5 . CASSFGERYEQYF TGTGCCAGCAGTTTTGGGGAGCGCTACGAGCAGTACTTC
once TRBJ1-5 TRBV18 TRBD1 CASSPSRQGQGQPQHF TGTGCCAGCTCACCATCCCGACAGGGGCAGGGTCAGCCCCAGCATTTT
once TRBJ2-3 TRBV6-1 TRBD2 CASNERGHTDTQYF TGTGCCAGCAATGAGCGGGGGCACACAGATACGCAGTATTTT
. TRBJ2-5 TRBV28 . CASSTLHGTQYF TGTGCCAGCAGCACGCTGCATGGGACCCAGTACTTC
. TRBJ2-6 TRBV7-3 . CASSLRPVVGANVLTF TGTGCCAGCAGCTTAAGGCCAGTGGTAGGGGCCAACGTCCTGACTTTC
. TRBJ2-2 TRBV7-9 . CASSWDSNTGELFF TGTGCCAGCAGCTGGGACTCGAACACCGGGGAGCTGTTTTTT
once TRBJ2-7 TRBV28 . CASSLFGGTGYEQYF TGTGCCAGCAGTTTATTCGGCGGGACTGGCTACGAGCAGTACTTC
. TRBJ2-7 TRBV4-2 . CASSQPGLGEQYF TGTGCCAGCAGCCAACCGGGACTCGGAGAGCAGTACTTC
. TRBJ2-7 TRBV7-2 TRBD1 CASSYWDSIREQYF TGTGCCAGCAGCTACTGGGACAGTATACGTGAGCAGTACTTC
once TRBJ1-4 TRBV4-2 . CASSRGSSATNEKLFF TGTGCCAGCAGCCGAGGGTCAAGTGCAACTAATGAAAAACTGTTTTTT
. TRBJ2-7 TRBV7-9 . CASSLGPGENYEQYF TGTGCCAGCAGCTTAGGACCGGGGGAGAACTACGAGCAGTACTTC
. TRBJ2-2 TRBV4-3 . CASSQEYGASNTGELFF TGCGCCAGCAGCCAGGAATACGGGGCCTCTAACACCGGGGAGCTGTTTTTT
. TRBJ1-3 TRBV7-9 . CASSQEGSGNTIYF TGTGCCAGCAGCCAGGAGGGCTCTGGAAACACCATATATTTT
. TRBJ2-3 TRBV5-1 . CASSLAGADTDTQYF TGCGCCAGCAGCTTGGCCGGGGCTGACACAGATACGCAGTATTTT
. TRBJ1-2 TRBV19 . CASSILERPGYGYTF TGTGCCAGTAGTATTCTAGAGCGCCCGGGCTATGGCTACACCTTC
. TRBJ2-1 TRBV11-2 TRBD2 CASSSGVAGLNEQFF TGTGCCAGCAGCTCCGGCGTAGCGGGATTGAATGAGCAGTTCTTC
. TRBJ1-1 TRBV13 TRBD1 CASSRTRGKNTEAFF TGTGCCAGCAGCCGAACCAGGGGGAAGAACACTGAAGCTTTCTTT
. TRBJ2-4 TRBV6-1 TRBD2 CASSVSLAGGGGIAKNIQYF TGTGCCAGCAGTGTAAGTTTGGCGGGAGGGGGGGGAATCGCCAAAAACATTCAGTACTTC
. TRBJ2-3 TRBV18 . CASSPGRPSTDTQYF TGTGCCAGCTCCCCCGGCAGGCCTAGCACAGATACGCAGTATTTT
. TRBJ2-7 TRBV6-1 . CASSEFYEQYF TGTGCCAGCAGTGAATTCTACGAGCAGTACTTC
. TRBJ2-5 TRBV5-1 TRBD1 CASSAGDRALREETQYF TGCGCCAGCAGCGCCGGAGACAGGGCCCTCCGAGAAGAGACCCAGTACTTC
. TRBJ2-3 TRBV7-3 . CASSVSGSTDTQYF TGTGCCAGCAGCGTTAGCGGAAGCACAGATACGCAGTATTTT
. TRBJ1-2 TRBV5-4 TRBD1 CASSPGQGRGGYTF TGTGCCAGCAGCCCGGGACAGGGCAGAGGTGGCTACACCTTC
. TRBJ2-5 TRBV5-4 TRBD2 CASSLRLAGVETQYF TGTGCCAGCAGCTTGAGACTAGCGGGAGTGGAGACCCAGTACTTC
. TRBJ2-1 TRBV4-1 . CASSQSQGRFEQFF TGCGCCAGCAGCCAAAGTCAGGGACGCTTTGAGCAGTTCTTC
. TRBJ2-7 TRBV6-5 TRBD1 CASSYSRQGGQYF TGTGCCAGCAGTTACTCCAGACAGGGCGGGCAGTACTTC
. TRBJ2-7 TRBV4-2 TRBD1 CASSQEAGDRFYEQYF TGTGCCAGCAGCCAAGAGGCCGGGGACAGGTTCTACGAGCAGTACTTC
. TRBJ1-4 TRBV5-1 . CASSLGGTGNEKLFF TGCGCCAGCAGCTTGGGAGGGACGGGGAATGAAAAACTGTTTTTT
few TRBJ1-1 TRBV14 . CASSQDIGNTEAFF TGTGCCAGCAGCCAAGATATAGGGAACACTGAAGCTTTCTTT
. TRBJ1-1 TRBV28 . CASSLSQGSTEAFF TGTGCCAGCAGTTTATCACAGGGTTCCACTGAAGCTTTCTTT
. TRBJ2-3 TRBV20-1 . CSATRVDTQYF TGCAGTGCTACCAGGGTTGATACGCAGTATTTT
. TRBJ2-5 TRBV15 TRBD1 CATSTQGVQGAQYF TGTGCCACCAGCACACAGGGGGTCCAGGGGGCCCAGTACTTC
. TRBJ1-1 TRBV4-1 TRBD1 CASSSIGTGVTEAFF TGCGCCAGCAGCTCCATCGGTACAGGGGTGACTGAAGCTTTCTTT
. TRBJ2-1 TRBV18 . CASSPQGSSYNEQFF TGTGCCAGCTCACCTCAGGGGAGCTCCTACAATGAGCAGTTCTTC
. TRBJ1-2 TRBV5-4 . CASSLAGGRGRVDGYTF TGTGCCAGCAGCTTGGCCGGGGGGCGCGGGAGGGTGGATGGCTACACCTTC
once TRBJ1-4 TRBV5-1 . CASTLSGATNEKLFF TGCGCCAGTACCCTCTCGGGAGCCACTAATGAAAAACTGTTTTTT
. TRBJ2-1 TRBV5-6 TRBD2 CASSLAGTSGREQFF TGTGCCAGCAGCTTGGCCGGGACTAGCGGAAGGGAGCAGTTCTTC
. TRBJ2-3 TRBV15 . CATSRDRRSTDTQYF TGTGCCACCAGCAGAGATCGGAGAAGCACAGATACGCAGTATTTT
. TRBJ2-3 TRBV9 TRBD1 CASSVGVTGAARDTQYF TGTGCCAGCAGCGTAGGGGTCACAGGGGCCGCCCGAGATACGCAGTATTTT
few TRBJ2-7 TRBV28 . CASSRKGGMPYEQYF TGTGCCAGTAGCCGAAAAGGCGGGATGCCCTACGAGCAGTACTTC
. TRBJ2-2 TRBV5-4 . CASSLVRGVNTGELFF TGTGCCAGCAGCTTGGTTCGCGGGGTAAACACCGGGGAGCTGTTTTTT
. TRBJ1-1 TRBV28 . CASSPQRGTEAFF TGTGCCAGCAGTCCACAGAGGGGCACTGAAGCTTTCTTT
. TRBJ2-1 TRBV7-9 TRBD2 CASSLSLLAELNEQFF TGTGCCAGCAGCTTAAGCCTACTAGCGGAACTTAATGAGCAGTTCTTC
. TRBJ1-5 TRBV27 TRBD1 CASSLGTGVWPQHF TGTGCCAGCAGTTTAGGGACAGGGGTTTGGCCCCAGCATTTT
. TRBJ1-5 TRBV6-5 . CASSPLQAQPQHF TGTGCCAGCAGTCCATTACAGGCCCAGCCCCAGCATTTT
. TRBJ2-3 TRBV9 TRBD2 CASSVVGTSGTDTQYF TGTGCCAGCAGCGTAGTCGGGACTAGCGGCACAGATACGCAGTATTTT
. TRBJ2-1 TRBV10-3 . CAISRGAFGEQFF TGTGCCATCAGTCGGGGAGCTTTTGGTGAGCAGTTCTTC